The entry below describes one T cell receptor beta chain. The target of this receptor is not known. Per-nucleotide qualities are absent, and no much larger clonotype sits a single base away. This sample was included in a study of shared clonotypes between healthy human individuals (TCRdb year 2020). Background for the entire study: The cohort comprised two women and a few men aged 18 to 49 years. For each donor, three plates each were used for CD4 naive and CD4 memory, two plates were used for CD8 naive, and one plate was used for CD8 memory. To estimate repertoire size and how much clonotype sharing occurs between individuals, the study deeply sequenced the blood TCR repertoires of five healthy adults. To increase sequencing depth and limit assay-specific biases, different laboratories used diverse techniques to prepare libraries and sequence TCR repertoires. Leukapheresis yielded between about 0.94 and 8.9 billion PBMCs per donor.

The CDR3 covers 17 residues, taking in both the cysteine and the phenylalanine. The CDR3 DNA has 51 bases and is translated from base 1. V and J lose 2 bases and 8 bases, and a span of 21 bases separates them. According to the germline V gene, CDR1 reads MDHEN and CDR2 reads SYDVKM. Donors were healthy HIV-negative adults with no recently reported acute infections or vaccinations. Only Caucasian adults living in Nashville, Tennessee, USA were represented among the donors. CD4+ T cells were enriched through magnetic negative selection, after which naive cells were positively selected on CD45RA and the remaining negative fraction served as the memory subset. Blood was obtained by leukapheresis, after which PBMCs were separated by Ficoll-Histopaque density gradient centrifugation and cryopreserved in liquid nitrogen vapor phase. Purity and quantity of every magnetically sorted T cell population were checked by analytical flow cytometry. Each sorted fraction had its genomic DNA isolated and then quantified by UV absorbance on a Nanodrop 2000c.

TCR CDR3 regions were amplified from genomic DNA by multiplex PCR using the deep immunoSEQ assay. Extracted genomic DNA from each cell subset was distributed evenly across all wells of several immunoSEQ 96-well plates, and each plate was treated as a replicate. For sorted subsets, each replicate PCR was loaded with 200 ng genomic DNA, equivalent to 25,000 to 30,000 T cell genomes. Purified libraries were measured with a Qubit 3.0 fluorometer, size-checked on a Bioanalyzer 2100, and measured again with the KAPA Library Quantification kit. Each immunoSEQ 96-well plate was sequenced on its own single-read 150-cycle Illumina NextSeq 550 flow cell. From the authors' description of their analysis: The immunoSEQ output contained only junctional sequences without quality scores, so filtering could not match that applied to full-length reads. To assign V/J genes and CDR3, sequences were annotated against IMGT germline references using PyIR, a Python wrapper for IgBLAST v1.9. Reads were filtered out if the reads had weak V/J assignments (E-value above 1e-6), no CDR3, stop codons, out-of-frame junctions, or ambiguous translated residues. A V3J clonotype was defined by an identical inferred V gene, J gene, and CDR3 amino acid sequence. To compute the percentage overlap between repertoires, the number of shared unique clonotypes was divided by the size of the smaller repertoire. Richness of each repertoire was evaluated using RTK rarefaction, the Chao1 estimator, and Recon v2.1 estimates of unobserved clonotypes. Generation probabilities were computed with OLGA for all TCRbeta clonotypes obtained by the gDNA method from several donors. Imported from immuneACCESS, the table was reduced by TCRdb to in-frame sequences with V and J called. These copies leave out some clones; in studies compared against another copy, an unresolved V gene accounts for under half, and the cause of the remainder is not known. The DNA was the basis for D and trimming; V, J and clone size are from that table. This sample lists under 2,500,000 clones; around 95% were detected once. 0.1% to 0.15% of the sample lies in the top ten.

Beyond this particular receptor, the publication reports: Rarefaction of sorted-subset datasets indicated incomplete sequencing despite the large sequencing depth. Sharing across a few donors was observed for 4.5% to 6.5% of naive CD4, under 4% of naive CD8, over 2% of memory CD4, and around 0.4% of memory CD8 clonotypes. The genetic and exposure-history diversity represented was limited by the small number of donors. Compared with non-shared clonotypes, the clonotypes found in all four sorted-subset donors had higher generation probabilities. Naive subsets generally had larger estimated clonotype richness than memory subsets did. Sampling was limited to blood, and TCR repertoires in tissue likely differ from TCR repertoires in blood. Based on pairwise subsampling, the degree of clonotype sharing among donors was expected to be affected by sequencing depth.

The receptor was derived from a man younger than 30 in good health. Sequenced material: naive CD4+ T cells sorted from blood. Reading the label with the study, this specimen's cell subset or site is: CD45RA+ positively selected. Recombination joined TRBV28 with TRBJ1-4, with the D gene not confidently named. This receptor has the CDR3 CASSLAAWGRVWEKLFF. The DNA reads TGTGCCAGCAGTTTAGCGGCTTGGGGTAGGGTTTGGGAAAAACTGTTTTTT.